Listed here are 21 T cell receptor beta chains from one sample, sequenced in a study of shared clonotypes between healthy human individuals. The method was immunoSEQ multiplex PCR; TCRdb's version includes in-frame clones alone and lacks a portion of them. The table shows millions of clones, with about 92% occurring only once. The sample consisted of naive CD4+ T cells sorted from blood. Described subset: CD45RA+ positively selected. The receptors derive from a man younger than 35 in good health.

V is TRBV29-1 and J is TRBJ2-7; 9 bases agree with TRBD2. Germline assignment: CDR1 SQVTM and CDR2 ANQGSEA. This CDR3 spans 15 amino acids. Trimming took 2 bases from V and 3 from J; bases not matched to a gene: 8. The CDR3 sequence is CSVERRLAGNYEQYF. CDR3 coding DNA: TGCAGCGTTGAACGACGGCTAGCGGGAAACTACGAGCAGTACTTC.

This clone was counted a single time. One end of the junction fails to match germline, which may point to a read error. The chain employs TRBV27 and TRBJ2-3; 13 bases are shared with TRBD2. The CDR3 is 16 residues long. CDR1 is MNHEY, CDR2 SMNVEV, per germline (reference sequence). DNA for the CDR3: TGTGCCAGCAGTTTCCGGACTAGCGGGAGCAGAGATACGCAGTATTTT. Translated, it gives CASSFRTSGSRDTQYF.

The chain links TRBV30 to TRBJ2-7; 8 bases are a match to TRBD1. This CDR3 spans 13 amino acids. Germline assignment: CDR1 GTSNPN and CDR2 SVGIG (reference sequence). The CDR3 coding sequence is TGTGTCGCAGTCCATAGGACAGGGAGGGAGCAGTACTTC. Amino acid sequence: CVAVHRTGREQYF.

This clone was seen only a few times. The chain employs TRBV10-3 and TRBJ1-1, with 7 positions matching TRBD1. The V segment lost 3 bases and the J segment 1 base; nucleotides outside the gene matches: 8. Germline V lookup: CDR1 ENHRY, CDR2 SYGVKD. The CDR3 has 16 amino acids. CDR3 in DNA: TGTGCCATCAGTGACGGACAGGCCCTTTCGAACACTGAAGCTTTCTTT. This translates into CAISDGQALSNTEAFF.

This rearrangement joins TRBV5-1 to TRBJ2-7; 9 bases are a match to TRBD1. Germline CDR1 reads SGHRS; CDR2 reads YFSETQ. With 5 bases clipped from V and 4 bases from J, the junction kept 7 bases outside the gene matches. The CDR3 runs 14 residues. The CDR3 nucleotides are TGCGCCAGCAGTGGCCGAGGACAGGGGTACGAGCAGTACTTC. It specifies CASSGRGQGYEQYF.

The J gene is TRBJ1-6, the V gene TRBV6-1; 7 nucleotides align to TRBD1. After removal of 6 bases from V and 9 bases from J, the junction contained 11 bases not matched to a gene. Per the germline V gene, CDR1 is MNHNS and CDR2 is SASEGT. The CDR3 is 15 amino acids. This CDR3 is CASSVPTGDGSPLHF. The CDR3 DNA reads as TGTGCCAGCAGCGTACCTACAGGGGATGGTTCACCCCTCCACTTT.

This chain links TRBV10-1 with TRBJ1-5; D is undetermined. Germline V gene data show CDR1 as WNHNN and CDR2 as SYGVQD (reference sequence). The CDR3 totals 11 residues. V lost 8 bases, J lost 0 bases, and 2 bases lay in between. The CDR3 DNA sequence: TGCGCCAGCCATAGCAATCAGCCCCAGCATTTT. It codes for CASHSNQPQHF.

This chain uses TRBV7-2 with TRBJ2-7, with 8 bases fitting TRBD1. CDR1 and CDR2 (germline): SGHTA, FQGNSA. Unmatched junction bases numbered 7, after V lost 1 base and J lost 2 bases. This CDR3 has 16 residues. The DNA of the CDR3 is TGTGCCAGCAGCTTAGATGGGGACAGGACCCCCTACGAGCAGTACTTC. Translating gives CASSLDGDRTPYEQYF.

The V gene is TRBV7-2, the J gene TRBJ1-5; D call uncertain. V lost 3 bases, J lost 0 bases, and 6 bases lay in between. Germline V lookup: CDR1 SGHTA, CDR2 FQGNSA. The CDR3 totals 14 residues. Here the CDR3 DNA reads TGTGCCAGCAGCTTGGAGTATAGCAATCAGCCCCAGCATTTT. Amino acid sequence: CASSLEYSNQPQHF.

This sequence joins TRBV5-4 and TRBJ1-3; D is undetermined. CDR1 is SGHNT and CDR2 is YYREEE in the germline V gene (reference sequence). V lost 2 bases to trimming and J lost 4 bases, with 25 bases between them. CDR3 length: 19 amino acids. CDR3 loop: CASSFKTAPRLAPGNTIYF. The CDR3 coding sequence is TGTGCCAGCAGCTTTAAGACGGCACCTCGATTAGCCCCCGGAAACACCATATATTTT.

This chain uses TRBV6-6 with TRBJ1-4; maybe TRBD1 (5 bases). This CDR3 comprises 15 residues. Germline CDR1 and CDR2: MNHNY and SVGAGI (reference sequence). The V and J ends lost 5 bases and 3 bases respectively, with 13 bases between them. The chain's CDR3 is CASSQIRGPNEKLFF. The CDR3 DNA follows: TGTGCCAGCAGTCAGATACGGGGCCCTAATGAAAAACTGTTTTTT.

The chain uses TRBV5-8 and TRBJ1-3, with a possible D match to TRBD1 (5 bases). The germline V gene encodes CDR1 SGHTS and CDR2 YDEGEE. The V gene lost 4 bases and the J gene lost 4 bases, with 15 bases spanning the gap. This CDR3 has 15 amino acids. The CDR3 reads CASSQTGSGGNTIYF. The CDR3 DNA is TGTGCCAGCAGCCAAACAGGCTCGGGGGGAAACACCATATATTTT. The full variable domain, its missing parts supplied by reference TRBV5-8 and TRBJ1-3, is EAGVTQSPTHLIKTRGQQATLRCSPISGHTSVYWYQQALGLGLQFLLWYDEGEERNRGNFPPRFSGRQFPNYSSELNVNALELEDSALYLCASSQTGSGGNTIYFGEGSWLTVV.

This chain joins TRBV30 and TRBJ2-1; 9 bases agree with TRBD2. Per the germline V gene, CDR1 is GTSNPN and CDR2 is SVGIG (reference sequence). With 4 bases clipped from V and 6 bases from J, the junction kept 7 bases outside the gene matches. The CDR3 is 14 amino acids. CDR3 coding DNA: TGTGCCTGGACCCCCCGAGCGGGAGGCAATGAGCAGTTCTTC. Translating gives CAWTPRAGGNEQFF.

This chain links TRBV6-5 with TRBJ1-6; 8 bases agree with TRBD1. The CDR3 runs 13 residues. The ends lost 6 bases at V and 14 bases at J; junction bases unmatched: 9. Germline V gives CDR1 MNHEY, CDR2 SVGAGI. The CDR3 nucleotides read TGTGCCAGCAGGGACAGGGCTTGGATGGCCCTCCACTTT. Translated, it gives CASRDRAWMALHF.

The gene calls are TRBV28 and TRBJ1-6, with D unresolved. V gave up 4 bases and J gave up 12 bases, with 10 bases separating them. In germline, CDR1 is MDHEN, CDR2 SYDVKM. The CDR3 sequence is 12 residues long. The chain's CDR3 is CASSSTKGPLHF. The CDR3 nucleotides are TGTGCCAGCAGTTCAACGAAGGGACCCCTCCACTTT.

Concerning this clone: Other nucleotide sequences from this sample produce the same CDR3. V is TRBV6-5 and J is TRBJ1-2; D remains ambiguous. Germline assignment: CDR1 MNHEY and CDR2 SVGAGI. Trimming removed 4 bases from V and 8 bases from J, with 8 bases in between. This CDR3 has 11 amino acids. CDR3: CASSSPGGYTF. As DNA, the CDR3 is TGTGCCAGCAGTTCTCCTGGCGGCTACACCTTC.

The CDR3: CASSGLTQKNSPLHF. CDR3 DNA: TGTGCCAGCAGTGGCCTAACCCAGAAGAATTCACCCCTCCACTTT. V is TRBV28 and J is TRBJ1-6; no clear D. The V and J ends lost 5 bases and 7 bases respectively, with 15 bases between them. Germline CDR1 is MDHEN and CDR2 is SYDVKM. The length of the CDR3 is 15 residues.

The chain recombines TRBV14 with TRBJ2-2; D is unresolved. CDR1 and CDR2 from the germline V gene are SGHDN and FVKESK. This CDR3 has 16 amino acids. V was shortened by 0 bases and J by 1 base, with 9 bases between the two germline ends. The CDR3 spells CASSQELMGNTGELFF. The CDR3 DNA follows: TGTGCCAGCAGCCAAGAACTGATGGGGAACACCGGGGAGCTGTTTTTT.

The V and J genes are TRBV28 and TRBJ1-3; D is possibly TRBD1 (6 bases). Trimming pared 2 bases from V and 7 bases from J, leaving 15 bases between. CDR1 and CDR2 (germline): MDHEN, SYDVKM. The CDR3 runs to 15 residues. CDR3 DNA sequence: TGTGCCAGCAGTTTAAGTCAAACAGGGATTAACACCATATATTTT. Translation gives CASSLSQTGINTIYF.

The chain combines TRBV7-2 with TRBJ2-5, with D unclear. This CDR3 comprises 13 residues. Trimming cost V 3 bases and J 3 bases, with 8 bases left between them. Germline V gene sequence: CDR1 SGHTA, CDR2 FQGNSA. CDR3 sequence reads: CASSFQEKETQYF. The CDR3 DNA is TGTGCCAGCAGCTTCCAAGAAAAAGAGACCCAGTACTTC.

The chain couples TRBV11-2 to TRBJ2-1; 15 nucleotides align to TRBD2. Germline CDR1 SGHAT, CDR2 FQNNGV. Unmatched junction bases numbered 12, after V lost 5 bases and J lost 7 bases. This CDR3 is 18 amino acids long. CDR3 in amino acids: CASSLFRPGLAGGNEQFF. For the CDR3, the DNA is TGTGCCAGCAGCCTCTTTCGTCCGGGACTAGCGGGAGGTAATGAGCAGTTCTTC.